This T cell receptor (beta chain) was identified during a study of glioma-infiltrating T cells after dendritic cell vaccination. Broader study findings: The cohort had few patients with full blood and tumor sets. Patients with more pretreatment TILs had longer time to progression and survival.

The time point denotes: after dendritic cell vaccination, including at tumor progression/relapse. PBMC were collected before vaccination, two weeks after the third vaccination, and at progression. Between the trimmed V and J ends, which lost 0 bases and 8 bases, there was a span of 16 bases. In germline, CDR1 is SQVTM, CDR2 ANQGSEA. The CDR3 has 14 residues. Up to about 2 ug genomic DNA was used for TCRB CDR3 amplification. TCRdb's copy holds only in-frame clones and misses some; the assay was immunoSEQ multiplex PCR. The sample shows fewer than 90,000 clones, roughly 87% of them seen only once. Only one count was recorded for this clone. Its cognate antigen is unknown.

This clonotype was obtained from a human donor with glioblastoma. The chain recombines TRBV29-1 with TRBJ1-2; a possible D gene is TRBD1 (6 bases). Sample: blood, taken after dendritic cell vaccination. The CDR3 here is CSVEDRVQGKGYTF. The CDR3 nucleotides read TGCAGCGTTGAAGATCGGGTACAGGGCAAAGGCTACACCTTC.